These 23 T cell receptor beta chains share one sample of origin, sequenced in a study of cytomegalovirus exposure and HLA in healthy donors. 60 Vbeta and 13 Jbeta primers were used in PCR. Profiling relied on immunoSEQ multiplex PCR, and the TCRdb table lists in-frame clones only, not all of them. Here the sample spans about 140,000 clones, 79% being singletons. Sequencing was performed on PBMCs. The receptors derive from a man between 40 and 49 years old in good health and CMV-seropositive.

The chain joins TRBV4-1 to TRBJ2-7, with TRBD2 matching 7 bases. This CDR3 comprises 16 residues. V gave up 0 bases and J gave up 3 bases; unmatched junction bases: 8. From germline, CDR1 is MGHRA and CDR2 YSYEKL. The CDR3 nucleotides read TGCGCCAGCAGCCAAGATGCTAGCGGAGTACTCTACGAGCAGTACTTC. Its protein is CASSQDASGVLYEQYF.

With respect to this clone: Compared with germline, one end of the junction differs, possibly owing to a read error. The J gene is TRBJ2-7, the V gene TRBV18, with a tentative D call TRBD2 (8 bases). Germline CDR1 KGHSH, CDR2 LQKENI. The CDR3 is 13 amino acids. The DNA of the CDR3 is TGTGCCAGCTCACCATCGGGGGGGACAGAGATACACTTC. Translating gives CASSPSGGTEIHF.

The chain couples TRBV10-2 to TRBJ1-5; 10 bases agree with TRBD1. The ends lost 6 bases at V and 4 bases at J; junction bases unmatched: 6. This CDR3 has 15 amino acids. In germline, CDR1 is WSHSY, CDR2 SAAADI. The CDR3 sequence: CASRGGQGRNQPQHF. Here the CDR3 DNA reads TGCGCCAGCAGGGGGGGACAGGGGAGAAATCAGCCCCAGCATTTT.

V is TRBV11-2 and J is TRBJ2-4, with no clear D. V was shortened by 0 bases and J by 0 bases, with 6 bases between the two germline ends. CDR1 and CDR2 from the germline V gene are SGHAT and FQNNGV. The CDR3 loop spans 15 amino acids. DNA for the CDR3: TGTGCCAGCAGCTTAGACCGGTTAGCCAAAAACATTCAGTACTTC. It translates to CASSLDRLAKNIQYF. Full variable domain (outside the CDR3, taken from reference TRBV11-2 and TRBJ2-4): EAGVAQSPRYKIIEKRQSVAFWCNPISGHATLYWYQQILGQGPKLLIQFQNNGVVDDSQLPKDRFSAERLKGVDSTLKIQPAKLEDSAVYLCASSLDRLAKNIQYFGAGTRLSVL.

The V call is TRBV10-2, the J call TRBJ1-1; D is undetermined. Germline assignment: CDR1 WSHSY and CDR2 SAAADI. Trimming shortened V by 2 bases and J by 0 bases, and 10 bases separated the two germline ends. This CDR3 contains 15 residues. CDR3 sequence reads: CASSEVGPLNTEAFF. In DNA form, the CDR3 reads TGCGCCAGCAGTGAGGTGGGCCCGTTGAACACTGAAGCTTTCTTT.

V usage is TRBV25-1 and J usage is TRBJ2-1; D possibly corresponds to TRBD2 (5 bases). The CDR3 runs to 15 residues. Germline V CDR1 and CDR2: MGHDK, SYGVNS. Trimming shortened V by 2 bases and J by 4 bases, and 12 bases separated the two germline ends. CDR3 sequence (DNA): TGTGCCAGCAGTGAACACGGGGAACCTTACAATGAGCAGTTCTTC. This translates into CASSEHGEPYNEQFF.

V is TRBV5-1 and J is TRBJ2-2; unclear D gene. The germline V gene has CDR1 SGHRS and CDR2 YFSETQ. The CDR3 covers 15 residues. Trimming shortened V by 6 bases and J by 1 base, and 13 bases separated the two germline ends. The chain's CDR3 is CASTPWKRNTGELFF. CDR3 coding DNA: TGCGCCAGCACCCCTTGGAAGCGGAACACCGGGGAGCTGTTTTTT.

This clone occurred a few times. This chain connects TRBV5-1 to TRBJ2-3; D ambiguous. V lost 1 base to trimming and J lost 0 bases, with 9 bases between them. In germline, CDR1 is SGHRS, CDR2 YFSETQ. The CDR3 is 15 residues long. CDR3 protein: CASSLPASSTDTQYF. Here the CDR3 DNA reads TGCGCCAGCAGCTTGCCAGCGTCTAGCACAGATACGCAGTATTTT.

The chain couples TRBV7-2 to TRBJ1-2, with 9 nucleotides matching TRBD1. Per germline, CDR1 SGHTA and CDR2 FQGNSA. This CDR3 is built from 14 residues. The trim removed 5 bases at V and 10 bases at J, leaving 11 bases unmatched. The CDR3 coding sequence is TGTGCCAGCAGCCCAACGGGACAGGGCTTCCCCTACACCTTC. This codes for CASSPTGQGFPYTF. Full variable domain (missing parts from reference TRBV7-2 and TRBJ1-2): GAGVSQSPSNKVTEKGKDVELRCDPISGHTALYWYRQSLGQGLEFLIYFQGNSAPDKSGLPSDRFSAERTGGSVSTLTIQRTQQEDSAVYLCASSPTGQGFPYTFGSGTRLTVV.

The V call is TRBV28, the J call TRBJ1-1; 7 bases map to TRBD1. From germline, CDR1 is MDHEN and CDR2 SYDVKM. CDR3 length: 16 amino acids. V trimming: 2 bases; J trimming: 0 bases; junction bases outside the gene matches: 6. The CDR3, as DNA: TGTGCCAGCAGTTTACGGGGGACAGCGATGAACACTGAAGCTTTCTTT. Translated, it gives CASSLRGTAMNTEAFF.

This clone was picked up a small number of times. This sequence joins TRBV18 and TRBJ2-1; TRBD2 agrees at 9 bases. The V and J ends lost 3 bases and 8 bases, in that order; junction bases with no gene match: 11. The germline V gene encodes CDR1 KGHSH and CDR2 LQKENI. The CDR3 extends over 16 amino acids. As DNA, the CDR3 is TGTGCCAGCTCACCTTTAGCGGGAGAATCGGGCGATGAGCAGTTCTTC. Translation: CASSPLAGESGDEQFF.

The chain couples TRBV4-1 to TRBJ1-2; 8 bases agree with TRBD1. In germline, CDR1 is MGHRA, CDR2 YSYEKL. The length of the CDR3 is 15 residues. V shed 0 bases, J shed 10 bases, and the junction held 10 bases outside the gene matches. Written as DNA, the CDR3 is TGCGCCAGCAGCCAAGATCAGGGACAGGTTCTGTACTACACCTTC. Its translation is CASSQDQGQVLYYTF.

This chain joins TRBV5-6 and TRBJ2-5, with 11 positions matching TRBD2. The CDR3 has 13 residues. Germline CDR1 is SGHDT and CDR2 is YYEEEE. Losses at the gene ends were 6 bases for V and 4 bases for J; bases not matched to a gene: 2. CDR3 in DNA: TGTGCCAGCACCGGACTAGCGGGAGAGACCCAGTACTTC. Translating gives CASTGLAGETQYF.

As for this clone: At the DNA level, this CDR3 is encoded by other sequences in the same sample as well. J is TRBJ2-7 and V is TRBV28, with 9 positions matching TRBD1. Germline assignment: CDR1 MDHEN and CDR2 SYDVKM. The CDR3 totals 15 residues. V was clipped by 8 bases and J by 3 bases; unmatched bases: 11. CDR3 sequence (DNA): TGTGCCAGCCACCTGCACAGGGGGCCCATCTACGAGCAGTACTTC. Translated, it gives CASHLHRGPIYEQYF.

V usage is TRBV18 and J usage is TRBJ2-7, with TRBD1 matching 9 bases. The CDR3 has 16 amino acids. The V and J ends lost 5 bases and 5 bases, in that order; junction bases with no gene match: 13. Germline loops: CDR1 KGHSH, CDR2 LQKENI. The CDR3 is CASSSSRGTGSHEQYF. The CDR3 DNA reads as TGTGCCAGCTCATCGTCTCGAGGGACAGGGAGTCACGAGCAGTACTTC.

This chain links TRBV28 with TRBJ1-5; a possible D gene is TRBD1 (5 bases). This CDR3 comprises 15 residues. The germline CDR1 and CDR2 sequences are MDHEN and SYDVKM. Trimming took 7 bases from V and 0 from J, leaving 13 bases between them. The CDR3 DNA follows: TGTGCCAGCACCCTCGGACAACATAGCAATCAGCCCCAGCATTTT. This codes for CASTLGQHSNQPQHF.

The rearrangement links TRBV14 to TRBJ2-1; D ambiguous. Per the germline V gene, CDR1 is SGHDN and CDR2 is FVKESK. CDR3 size: 12 residues. V was trimmed by 2 bases and J by 14 bases, leaving 13 bases between them. The CDR3 region is CASSQYPSTEFF. The CDR3 DNA sequence: TGTGCCAGCAGCCAATATCCCTCCACGGAGTTCTTC.

This clone was observed once. This rearrangement joins TRBV29-1 to TRBJ1-5; TRBD1 matches 7 bases. J gave up 4 bases and V 7 bases, and 4 bases lay outside the gene matches. The CDR3 is 12 amino acids. Germline CDR1 SQVTM, CDR2 ANQGSEA. CDR3 DNA: TGCAGCGCAGGGGGTTGGAATCAGCCCCAGCATTTT. This encodes CSAGGWNQPQHF.

This chain links TRBV6-4 with TRBJ1-3, with D perhaps TRBD1 (5 bases). CDR1 is MRHNA and CDR2 is SNTAGT in the germline V gene. The CDR3 extends over 15 amino acids. V lost 4 bases and J lost 0, with 10 bases in between. The CDR3 loop is CASSGRVTSGNTIYF. The CDR3 coding sequence is TGTGCCAGCAGTGGCAGGGTTACCTCTGGAAACACCATATATTTT.

CDR3: CASSRRPGENEQFF. CDR3 in DNA: TGCGCCAGCAGCCGTCGGCCGGGGGAGAATGAGCAGTTCTTC. V and J are TRBV5-1 and TRBJ2-1, with D perhaps matching TRBD2 (6 bases). The CDR3 contains 14 residues. The V end lost 4 bases, the J end lost 7 bases, and 15 bases lay between the germline ends. Germline V gives CDR1 SGHRS, CDR2 YFSETQ.

This chain uses TRBV4-1 with TRBJ2-7; D may be TRBD2 (6 bases). Germline lookup yields CDR1 MGHRA and CDR2 YSYEKL. Trimming cost V 0 bases and J 0 bases, with 18 bases left between them. CDR3 length equals 18 residues. The DNA of the CDR3 is TGCGCCAGCAGCCAAGATGGCGCGGGGTTTGGTGTCTCCTACGAGCAGTACTTC. Translated, it gives CASSQDGAGFGVSYEQYF.

V usage is TRBV4-2 and J usage is TRBJ2-5; no clear D gene. V lost 5 bases and J lost 5, with 15 bases in between. This CDR3 region has 14 residues. Germline V gene sequence: CDR1 LGHNA, CDR2 YNFKEQ. CDR3 coding DNA: TGTGCCAGCAGCGGTACGACTTTGGCGGAGACCCAGTACTTC. Translated: CASSGTTLAETQYF.

This clone showed up just once. The chain has TRBV6-5 and TRBJ1-1; perhaps TRBD1 as D (5 bases). Per germline, CDR1 MNHEY and CDR2 SVGAGI. V lost 0 bases to trimming and J lost 1 base, with 9 bases between them. The CDR3 totals 15 residues. The DNA of the CDR3 is TGTGCCAGCAGTTACTCGGGGGGAGGGAACACTGAAGCTTTCTTT. Encoded protein: CASSYSGGGNTEAFF.